Below are 15 T cell receptor beta chains sequenced from a single sample in a study of T cell repertoires in cytomegalovirus infection. TCRdb re-derived calls from the reads in MiXCR, one entry per CDR3 protein. This table has around 500,000 distinct CDR3 sequences, approximately 42% appearing once. These receptors' antigens are unknown. The sample was cultured PBMCs, taken from culture after CMV antigen stimulation. These receptors came from a human donor in good health (CMV status not recorded). Some clones in this sample may be carry-over from other donors' samples.

The V gene is TRBV5-1, the J gene TRBJ1-2; D unresolved. Per the germline V gene, CDR1 is SGHRS and CDR2 is YFSETQ. The CDR3 covers 14 residues. Deletions cut 0 bases from V and 4 bases from J, with 10 bases between. CDR3 sequence: CASSLEGAFYGYTF. The CDR3 nucleotides read TGCGCCAGCAGCTTGGAGGGCGCCTTCTATGGCTACACCTTC. The complete variable domain, with remaining parts taken from reference TRBV5-1 and TRBJ1-2, reads KAGVTQTPRYLIKTRGQQVTLSCSPISGHRSVSWYQQTPGQGLQFLFEYFSETQRNKGNFPGRFSGRQFSNSRSEMNVSTLELGDSALYLCASSLEGAFYGYTFGSGTRLTVV.

This clonotype was picked up a small number of times. V usage is TRBV7-7 and J usage is TRBJ2-2; 8 positions agree with TRBD1. J lost 7 bases, V lost 5 bases, and 9 bases had no gene match. The CDR3 is 15 amino acids. Germline V gives CDR1 SSHAT, CDR2 FNYEAQ (reference sequence). CDR3 sequence reads: CASSPPAGGIGELFF. CDR3 sequence (DNA): TGTGCCAGCAGCCCCCCGGCAGGGGGCATCGGGGAGCTGTTTTTT.

The chain uses TRBV19 and TRBJ1-2; a weak D match, TRBD1 (6 bases). CDR3 length: 14 amino acids. From germline, CDR1 is LNHDA and CDR2 SQIVND (reference sequence). Trimming cost V 5 bases and J 7 bases, with 17 bases left between them. The CDR3 region is CASSFRDKVFGYTF. The CDR3 nucleotides read TGTGCCAGTAGTTTCCGGGACAAAGTATTTGGCTACACCTTC.

This clonotype was observed a handful of times. The V call is TRBV7-2, the J call TRBJ2-1; 11 bases align to TRBD2. The junction had 7 bases not matched to a gene; V was cut back by 2 bases and J by 1 base. Germline V CDR1 and CDR2: SGHTA, FQGNSA. The length of the CDR3 is 18 residues. DNA for the CDR3: TGTGCCAGCAGCTTAAGGGGGACTAGCGGACTTTCCTACAATGAGCAGTTCTTC. Translating gives CASSLRGTSGLSYNEQFF.

The rearrangement links TRBV7-2 to TRBJ2-1, with TRBD2 matching 8 bases. Trimming at V came to 1 base and at J to 6 bases, leaving 14 bases not matched to a gene. This CDR3 has 18 amino acids. The germline gives CDR1 SGHTA, CDR2 FQGNSA. The CDR3 nucleotides read TGTGCCAGCAGCTTAGGCCTCCGGGGGGGGGCAAAGGGCAATGAGCAGTTCTTC. It codes for CASSLGLRGGAKGNEQFF.

This clonotype appeared a few times. V gene TRBV10-3 combines with J gene TRBJ2-3; 8 bases align to TRBD2. CDR3 size: 13 residues. Germline V CDR1 and CDR2: ENHRY, SYGVKD. V gave up 10 bases and J gave up 4 bases; unmatched junction bases: 7. The chain's CDR3 is CATGGGRADTQYF. CDR3 sequence (DNA): TGTGCCACGGGAGGGGGTCGCGCAGATACGCAGTATTTT.

In DNA, the CDR3 is TGCGCCAGCAGCCAAGATATCGCCAGGGGTGTAGATACGCAGTATTTT. Its protein product is CASSQDIARGVDTQYF. This sequence joins TRBV4-3 and TRBJ2-3; the D gene is possibly TRBD1 (6 bases). This CDR3 is built from 16 residues. V was shortened by 0 bases and J by 5 bases, with 15 bases between the two germline ends. CDR1 LGHNA and CDR2 YSLEER come from the germline V gene.

This clonotype showed up just a few times. CDR3 nucleotides: TGTGCCAGCAGCCAAAGGTACGAGCAGTACTTC. It is translated as CASSQRYEQYF. The rearrangement links TRBV7-2 to TRBJ2-7; D is ambiguous. Looked up from germline, CDR1 is SGHTA and CDR2 is FQGNSA. The germline V and J ends were trimmed by 5 bases and 4 bases, with 6 bases remaining between them. CDR3 length: 11 amino acids.

CDR3 DNA: TGTGCCAGCAAAACCGGACTAGCGGGAGGCCCGAAGTACTTC. This gives the protein CASKTGLAGGPKYF. The chain carries TRBV12-3 or TRBV12-4 and TRBJ2-7, with 14 nucleotides matching TRBD2. V dropped 7 bases and J dropped 11; count of bases not matched to a gene: 10. This CDR3 region has 14 residues.

About this clonotype itself: The junction does not match germline at one end; this may be a read error. The chain employs TRBV10-3 and TRBJ2-7; 7 positions agree with TRBD2. This CDR3 has 16 amino acids. Germline CDR1 is ENHRY and CDR2 is SYGVKD. DNA for the CDR3: TGTGCCAACAGTGAGTCGACGGGGGGTCGGAACTACGAGCAGTACTTC. It specifies CANSESTGGRNYEQYF.

This clonotype was detected ten times or more. The rearrangement links TRBV10-2 to TRBJ2-1; 9 bases are a match to TRBD2. This CDR3 is 14 amino acids long. Per germline, CDR1 WSHSY and CDR2 SAAADI. The V and J ends lost 4 bases and 9 bases, in that order; junction bases with no gene match: 7. The CDR3 sequence is CASSGGAGGREQFF. The CDR3, as DNA: TGCGCCAGCAGTGGGGGAGCGGGAGGTCGTGAGCAGTTCTTC.

Only a few counts were recorded for this clonotype. V is TRBV7-6 and J is TRBJ1-1; unclear D gene. Trimming pared 1 base from V and 0 bases from J, leaving 12 bases between. This CDR3 spans 16 amino acids. Germline-derived CDR1 and CDR2 are SGHVS and FNYEAQ. CDR3 amino acids: CASSLERWGVNTEAFF. CDR3 DNA sequence: TGTGCCAGCAGCTTAGAACGTTGGGGAGTGAACACTGAAGCTTTCTTT.

In its sample, this clonotype was seen a few times. The chain has TRBV6-5 and TRBJ2-1; D may correspond to TRBD1 or TRBD2 (5 bases each). This CDR3 is 15 amino acids long. Trimming removed 2 bases at V and 8 bases at J, with 16 bases between. The germline V gene has CDR1 MNHEY and CDR2 SVGAGI. CDR3 coding DNA: TGTGCCAGCAGTTACGGGACCCCAGAGGTGGATGAGCAGTTCTTC. This sequence encodes CASSYGTPEVDEQFF.

The chain combines TRBV20-1 with TRBJ2-2; 7 nucleotides match TRBD2. J gave up 5 bases and V 5 bases, and 8 bases lay outside the gene matches. Germline values: CDR1 DFQATT, CDR2 SNEGSKA (reference sequence). The CDR3 loop spans 14 amino acids. The CDR3 loop is CSAEGGGGTGELFF. CDR3 DNA: TGCAGTGCTGAGGGTGGGGGGGGGACCGGGGAGCTGTTTTTT.

This chain connects TRBV7-2 to TRBJ2-5; a weak D match, TRBD2 (6 bases). CDR1 is SGHTA, CDR2 FQGNSA, per germline. V was cut by 5 bases and J by 7 bases, with 17 bases left in between. The CDR3 has 14 amino acids. The CDR3 region has the DNA TGTGCCAGCAGCCCCCGGGGGAGCGGCGGGACCCAGTACTTC. As protein: CASSPRGSGGTQYF.